This T cell receptor beta chain is drawn from a study of cytomegalovirus exposure and HLA in healthy donors. Whole-study context: Among the roughly 400 genotyped donors, 81% were placed in the Caucasian-associated ancestry cluster.

Germline CDR1 is DFQATT and CDR2 is SNEGSKA (reference sequence). This CDR3 region has 10 residues. V trimming: 5 bases; J trimming: 8 bases; junction bases outside the gene matches: 0. Remarks on this clone: Its cognate antigen is unknown.

This PCR relied on a set of 60 Vbeta primers and 13 Jbeta primers. TCRdb's copy holds only in-frame clones and misses some; the assay was immunoSEQ multiplex PCR. The data show approximately 220,000 clones, around 79% seen once. Overall study results and limits: According to a later analysis, donors in an Asian-associated ancestry cluster reportedly had fewer N-insertions than the roughly 640-donor mean. Later work found that TCR association rates differed between HLA loci; DRB1 had the most and HLA-C the fewest.

V and J are TRBV20-1 and TRBJ1-1, with TRBD1 identical over 9 bases. The source material was PBMCs. The sequence derives from a male donor in good health and CMV-seronegative. The CDR3 nucleotides read TGCAGTGCTGACAGGGGGGAAGCTTTCTTT. Translated, it gives CSADRGEAFF.